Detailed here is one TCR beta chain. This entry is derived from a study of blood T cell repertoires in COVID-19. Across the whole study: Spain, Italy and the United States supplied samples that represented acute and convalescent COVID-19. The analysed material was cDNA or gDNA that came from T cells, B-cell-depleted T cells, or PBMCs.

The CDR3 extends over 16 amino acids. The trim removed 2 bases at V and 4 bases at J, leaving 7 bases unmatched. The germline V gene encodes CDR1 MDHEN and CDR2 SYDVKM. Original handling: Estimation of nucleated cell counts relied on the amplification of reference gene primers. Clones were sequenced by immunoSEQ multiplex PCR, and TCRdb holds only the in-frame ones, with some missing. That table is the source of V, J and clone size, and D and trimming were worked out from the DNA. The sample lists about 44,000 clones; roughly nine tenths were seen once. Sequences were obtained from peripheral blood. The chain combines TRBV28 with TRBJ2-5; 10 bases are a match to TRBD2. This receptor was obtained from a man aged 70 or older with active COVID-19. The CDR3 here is CASSLGSGGRRETQYF. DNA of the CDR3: TGTGCCAGCAGTTTAGGTAGCGGGGGGCGCCGAGAGACCCAGTACTTC.